This TCR beta chain was captured by sequencing in a study of blood T cell repertoires in COVID-19. The overall study: The analysed material was cDNA or gDNA that came from T cells, B-cell-depleted T cells, or PBMCs.

Clones were read by immunoSEQ multiplex PCR, and TCRdb kept only the in-frame ones, dropping some. The data show under 150,000 clones, roughly 83% seen once. Looked up from germline, CDR1 is SGHRS and CDR2 is YFSETQ. The CDR3 runs to 17 residues. V lost 4 bases, J lost 3 bases, and 12 bases stayed unmatched. The chain uses TRBV5-1 and TRBJ2-2; 7 nucleotides match TRBD1. Material: peripheral blood. The clonotype was recovered from a woman older than 75 with acute or convalescent COVID-19. The CDR3 DNA reads TGCGCCAGCAGCCCTACGACTCCCGGGACAGACACCGGGGAGCTGTTTTTT. This sequence encodes CASSPTTPGTDTGELFF.